This entry lists 20 T cell receptor beta chains sequenced from one sample in a study of T cell responses to AZD1222 COVID-19 vaccine. Sequencing used immunoSEQ multiplex PCR; TCRdb keeps in-frame clones, though not all of them. The sample consists of more than 100,000 clones, about 90% of them appearing once. The material sequenced was peripheral blood, taken on day 0 of AZD1222 vaccination. The source is an adult in good health.

The chain joins TRBV4-3 to TRBJ2-3; TRBD2 agrees at 7 bases. The trim removed 0 bases at V and 2 bases at J, leaving 8 bases unmatched. The CDR3 loop spans 17 amino acids. In germline, CDR1 is LGHNA, CDR2 YSLEER. The CDR3 coding sequence is TGCGCCAGCAGCCAAGATCACCAGCGGGGACTCACAGATACGCAGTATTTT. Protein: CASSQDHQRGLTDTQYF.

V and J are TRBV7-6 and TRBJ2-1, with TRBD2 matching over 7 bases. Germline V gives CDR1 SGHVS, CDR2 FNYEAQ. The junction had 7 bases not matched to a gene; V was cut back by 5 bases and J by 0 bases. The length of the CDR3 is 16 residues. The CDR3 here is CASSPSGRASYNEQFF. DNA for the CDR3: TGTGCCAGCAGCCCCTCGGGGAGGGCCTCCTACAATGAGCAGTTCTTC.

This clone was seen only once. The rearrangement links TRBV4-1 to TRBJ1-1; the D gene is possibly TRBD1 (5 bases). CDR3 size: 13 residues. Germline CDR1 MGHRA, CDR2 YSYEKL. V was clipped by 7 bases and J by 8 bases, with 17 bases between them. The CDR3 bases are TGCGCCAGCACCGGACCGGACCGGGGGGAAGCTTTCTTT. Translated, it gives CASTGPDRGEAFF.

This chain connects TRBV19 to TRBJ1-1; weak D call: TRBD1 (5 bases). V lost 2 bases, J lost 0 bases, and 7 bases lay in between. This CDR3 has 14 amino acids. CDR1 and CDR2 (germline): LNHDA, SQIVND (reference sequence). The CDR3 nucleotides read TGTGCCAGTAGTATACTAGGGGTGAACACTGAAGCTTTCTTT. Protein sequence: CASSILGVNTEAFF.

The chain combines TRBV30 with TRBJ1-1, with 8 bases aligning to TRBD1. Germline V gives CDR1 GTSNPN, CDR2 SVGIG (reference sequence). J was trimmed by 5 bases and V by 4 bases; bases with no gene match: 3. The CDR3 runs 12 residues. CDR3 in amino acids: CAWTTGVTEAFF. The CDR3 region has the DNA TGTGCCTGGACGACAGGGGTGACTGAAGCTTTCTTT.

This rearrangement joins TRBV5-1 to TRBJ2-7, with a weak D call TRBD2 (5 bases). This CDR3 spans 12 amino acids. In germline, CDR1 is SGHRS, CDR2 YFSETQ. V was trimmed by 3 bases and J by 3 bases, leaving 7 bases between them. The CDR3 DNA reads TGCGCCAGCAGCTCCGGGGACTACGAGCAGTACTTC. This encodes CASSSGDYEQYF. The whole variable domain, remainder taken from reference TRBV5-1 and TRBJ2-7, is KAGVTQTPRYLIKTRGQQVTLSCSPISGHRSVSWYQQTPGQGLQFLFEYFSETQRNKGNFPGRFSGRQFSNSRSEMNVSTLELGDSALYLCASSSGDYEQYFGPGTRLTVT.

The chain carries TRBV11-2 and TRBJ2-5; TRBD2 matches 15 bases. CDR3 length: 15 amino acids. Germline V gives CDR1 SGHAT, CDR2 FQNNGV. Trimming took 4 bases from V and 5 from J; bases not matched to a gene: 2. In DNA form, the CDR3 reads TGTGCCAGCAGCTGGACTAGCGGGGGGGATGAGACCCAGTACTTC. Its protein is CASSWTSGGDETQYF.

This clone was counted only a few times. The genes are TRBV30 and TRBJ1-3; no definite D call. V was cut by 1 base and J by 4 bases, with 11 bases left in between. Per the germline V gene, CDR1 is GTSNPN and CDR2 is SVGIG (reference sequence). The CDR3 has 14 amino acids. CDR3 region: CAWSARTQGNTIYF. The CDR3 DNA sequence: TGTGCCTGGAGTGCCAGGACGCAAGGAAACACCATATATTTT.

The genes are TRBV3-1 (or the pseudogene TRBV3-2) and TRBJ1-2; D may be TRBD1 (6 bases). Per germline, CDR1 LGHDT and CDR2 YNNKEL (reference sequence). Trimming left V 4 bases short and J 5 bases short, with 11 bases between. There are 13 residues in the CDR3. CDR3 DNA: TGTGCCAGCAGCCTGGGGAGGGGGTATGGCTACACCTTC. It codes for CASSLGRGYGYTF.

This sequence joins TRBV7-2 and TRBJ1-1; D call uncertain. CDR3 length: 14 residues. The V end was cut by 1 base, the J end by 6 bases, with 12 bases between. Germline V CDR1 and CDR2: SGHTA, FQGNSA. Here the CDR3 reads CASSLDAGIAEAFF. The CDR3 DNA sequence: TGTGCCAGCAGCTTAGATGCAGGAATCGCTGAAGCTTTCTTT.

This chain joins TRBV9 and TRBJ2-1; D might be TRBD1 or TRBD2, each matching 6 bases. Germline loops: CDR1 SGDLS, CDR2 YYNGEE. Trimming took 4 bases from V and 0 from J, leaving 17 bases between them. The CDR3 has 17 amino acids. Here the CDR3 reads CASSFSTRQASYNEQFF. The DNA of the CDR3 is TGTGCCAGCAGCTTCTCGACTAGACAGGCCTCCTACAATGAGCAGTTCTTC.

The chain combines TRBV11-2 with TRBJ1-6; D ambiguous. Germline CDR1 is SGHAT and CDR2 is FQNNGV. The CDR3 contains 15 residues. V was clipped by 7 bases and J by 0 bases, with 10 bases between them. CDR3 in amino acids: CASTPNYSYNSPLHF. The CDR3 bases are TGTGCCAGCACCCCGAACTACTCCTATAATTCACCCCTCCACTTT. Using reference TRBV11-2 and TRBJ1-6 for the parts outside the CDR3, the full variable domain is EAGVAQSPRYKIIEKRQSVAFWCNPISGHATLYWYQQILGQGPKLLIQFQNNGVVDDSQLPKDRFSAERLKGVDSTLKIQPAKLEDSAVYLCASTPNYSYNSPLHFGNGTRLTVT.

This chain joins TRBV5-6 and TRBJ2-5; 7 positions match TRBD1. After removal of 4 bases from V and 6 bases from J, the junction contained 9 bases not matched to a gene. From germline, CDR1 is SGHDT and CDR2 YYEEEE. CDR3 length equals 14 residues. The CDR3, as DNA: TGTGCCAGCAGCCCCACCCAGGACAGGAAGACCCAGTACTTC. Protein sequence: CASSPTQDRKTQYF.

The sample holds one count of this clone. The gene calls are TRBV4-1 and TRBJ1-2; no definite D call. The CDR3 is 15 residues long. Germline V gene data show CDR1 as MGHRA and CDR2 as YSYEKL. Trimming took off 2 bases at V and 6 bases at J, with 16 bases between the two ends. In DNA, the CDR3 is TGCGCCAGCAGCCAATTGGGGTTGAGGGTAAATGGCTACACCTTC. Its protein product is CASSQLGLRVNGYTF.

This chain joins TRBV25-1 and TRBJ2-1; D is perhaps TRBD1 (6 bases). Germline lookup yields CDR1 MGHDK and CDR2 SYGVNS. Deletions cut 4 bases from V and 9 bases from J, with 19 bases between. This CDR3 is 15 amino acids long. The CDR3 here is CASSGTDSLLGEQFF. CDR3 nucleotides: TGTGCCAGCAGTGGGACGGACAGTCTTTTGGGTGAGCAGTTCTTC.

V is TRBV19 and J is TRBJ2-1; no clear D. Germline loops: CDR1 LNHDA, CDR2 SQIVND (reference sequence). V shed 6 bases and J shed 14 bases, with 14 bases lying between them. This CDR3 has 11 residues. CDR3 region: CASRERATEFF. The CDR3 region has the DNA TGTGCCAGTAGGGAAAGGGCCACGGAGTTCTTC.

This sequence joins TRBV3-1 (or the pseudogene TRBV3-2) and TRBJ2-2; no clear D. This CDR3 has 21 residues. Germline values: CDR1 LGHDT, CDR2 YNNKEL (reference sequence). V lost 0 bases to trimming and J lost 2 bases, with 25 bases between them. The CDR3 DNA is TGTGCCAGCAGCCAAGATCAGGTCGTGATGGCAACGGGCCAAAACACCGGGGAGCTGTTTTTT. Its protein product is CASSQDQVVMATGQNTGELFF.

This clone is classed as medium-sized. The gene calls are TRBV28 and TRBJ2-7; D gene unclear. Germline V lookup: CDR1 MDHEN, CDR2 SYDVKM. V was cut by 5 bases and J by 4 bases, with 27 bases left in between. The CDR3 has 18 residues. The CDR3 DNA reads TGTGCCAGCAGTCCCGCCGCATGGGCCCGCCGGGCAACTTACGAGCAGTACTTC. Translating gives CASSPAAWARRATYEQYF.

The chain links TRBV2 to TRBJ1-6; TRBD1 might be the D (5 bases). The CDR3 loop spans 15 amino acids. V lost 4 bases and J lost 3, with 10 bases in between. Germline CDR1 reads SNHLY; CDR2 reads FYNNEI. The chain's CDR3 is CASSATGYYNSPLHF. The DNA of the CDR3 is TGTGCCAGCAGTGCCACAGGTTACTATAATTCACCCCTCCACTTT.

J is TRBJ2-2 and V is TRBV6-7; either TRBD1 or TRBD2 may supply D (6 bases each). TRBV6-7 counts as an open reading frame of uncertain function. V was pared by 7 bases and J by 6 bases, with 21 bases between. The CDR3 is 16 amino acids. CDR3 sequence: CASTLEQVRGAGELFF. Here the CDR3 DNA reads TGTGCCAGCACCTTGGAGCAGGTTAGGGGGGCCGGGGAGCTGTTTTTT.